Below are 12 T cell receptor beta chains sequenced from a single sample in a study of cytomegalovirus exposure and HLA in healthy donors. This PCR relied on a set of 60 Vbeta primers and 13 Jbeta primers. Data came from immunoSEQ multiplex PCR; TCRdb stores just in-frame clones and leaves some out. The table lists tens of thousands of clones, 78% of them singletons. Input material: PBMCs. The origin of the receptors is a woman between 35 and 50 years old in good health and CMV-seronegative.

V usage is TRBV19 and J usage is TRBJ1-3; no reliable D call. The CDR3 is 16 residues long. V lost 4 bases, J lost 0 bases, and 13 bases lay in between. Germline V gene data show CDR1 as LNHDA and CDR2 as SQIVND (reference sequence). CDR3 nucleotides: TGTGCCAGTAGTACCCTCCTCGGGAGCTCTGGAAACACCATATATTTT. This translates into CASSTLLGSSGNTIYF.

This sequence joins TRBV5-4 and TRBJ2-7; D remains unclear. The CDR3 spans 14 residues. Germline assignment: CDR1 SGHNT and CDR2 YYREEE (reference sequence). Trimming stripped 3 bases from V and 0 bases from J, with 10 bases between. This CDR3 is CASSSVLSSYEQYF. The DNA of the CDR3 is TGTGCCAGCAGCTCTGTCCTGAGCTCCTACGAGCAGTACTTC.

This clone was observed a few times. The chain carries TRBV7-9 and TRBJ2-1, with D perhaps matching TRBD2 (5 bases). Germline V gene sequence: CDR1 SEHNR, CDR2 FQNEAQ (reference sequence). Trimming shortened V by 6 bases and J by 6 bases, and 18 bases separated the two germline ends. The CDR3 contains 15 residues. The CDR3 coding sequence is TGTGCCAGCAGTCCCGCACGGGGTAAGGCCAATGAGCAGTTCTTC. As protein: CASSPARGKANEQFF.

V gene TRBV6-6 combines with J gene TRBJ2-2, with 7 bases fitting TRBD2. This CDR3 spans 15 amino acids. CDR1 and CDR2 (germline): MNHNY, SVGAGI (reference sequence). V shed 2 bases and J 7 bases; nucleotides not matched to a gene: 7. CDR3 in DNA: TGTGCCAGCAGTTACGGGCGGGAGCGGAACGGGGAGCTGTTTTTT. It yields the protein CASSYGRERNGELFF.

This sequence joins TRBV6-5 and TRBJ1-1, with TRBD1 matching 7 bases. After removal of 0 bases from V and 4 bases from J, the junction contained 5 bases not matched to a gene. The CDR3 has 15 residues. The germline CDR1 and CDR2 sequences are MNHEY and SVGAGI. CDR3 coding DNA: TGTGCCAGCAGTTACTCGAAAGGGGGCTTCACTGAAGCTTTCTTT. As protein: CASSYSKGGFTEAFF.

The chain is built from TRBV23-1 and TRBJ2-3, with D possibly matching TRBD2 (5 bases). TRBV23-1 is identified as an open reading frame with a role that is uncertain. The CDR3 runs 15 residues. Trimming removed 3 bases from V and 2 bases from J, with 12 bases in between. CDR3 sequence reads: CASSHWRAITDTQYF. In nucleotides, the CDR3 is TGCGCCAGCAGTCACTGGCGGGCCATCACAGATACGCAGTATTTT.

The V call is TRBV7-2, the J call TRBJ1-2; 12 bases fit TRBD1. CDR3 length: 15 amino acids. The germline CDR1 and CDR2 sequences are SGHTA and FQGNSA. Unmatched junction bases numbered 0, after V lost 0 bases and J lost 4 bases. The CDR3 DNA sequence: TGTGCCAGCAGCTTAGCGGGACAGGGGGCCTATGGCTACACCTTC. It translates to CASSLAGQGAYGYTF.

J is TRBJ2-7 and V is TRBV14, with D possibly matching TRBD2 (7 bases). V was clipped by 4 bases and J by 2 bases, with 12 bases between them. CDR3 length: 14 residues. Germline CDR1 and CDR2: SGHDN and FVKESK. In DNA, the CDR3 is TGTGCCAGCAGCCGATCCGGGGGGCCCTACGAGCAGTACTTC. It yields the protein CASSRSGGPYEQYF.

This chain joins TRBV5-4 and TRBJ2-5, with 9 nucleotides matching TRBD1. Germline V gives CDR1 SGHNT, CDR2 YYREEE (reference sequence). The junction had 7 bases not matched to a gene; V was cut back by 0 bases and J by 4 bases. This CDR3 has 16 residues. The CDR3 sequence is CASSLVRPGQGETQYF. The CDR3 DNA sequence: TGTGCCAGCAGCTTGGTACGACCGGGACAGGGAGAGACCCAGTACTTC. Full variable domain (missing parts from reference TRBV5-4 and TRBJ2-5): ETGVTQSPTHLIKTRGQQVTLRCSSQSGHNTVSWYQQALGQGPQFIFQYYREEENGRGNFPPRFSGLQFPNYSSELNVNALELDDSALYLCASSLVRPGQGETQYFGPGTRLLVL.

The chain has TRBV15 and TRBJ1-5; TRBD1 is a possible D gene (6 bases). Germline values: CDR1 LNHNV, CDR2 YYDKDF (reference sequence). V was shortened by 3 bases and J by 7 bases, with 16 bases between the two germline ends. This CDR3 has 15 amino acids. For the CDR3, the DNA is TGTGCCACCAGCAGGACGACAGGCCCTTCCCAGCCCCAGCATTTT. It translates to CATSRTTGPSQPQHF.

The chain recombines TRBV25-1 with TRBJ2-1; tentative D call: TRBD1 (6 bases). This CDR3 comprises 13 residues. CDR1 is MGHDK and CDR2 is SYGVNS in the germline V gene. V was cut by 8 bases and J by 5 bases, with 13 bases left in between. CDR3 in amino acids: CASGQSGDNEQFF. The CDR3 nucleotides are TGTGCCAGCGGTCAATCAGGGGACAATGAGCAGTTCTTC. Drawing the rest from reference TRBV25-1 and TRBJ2-1, the complete variable domain is EADIYQTPRYLVIGTGKKITLECSQTMGHDKMYWYQQDPGMELHLIHYSYGVNSTEKGDLSSESTVSRIRTEHFPLTLESARPSHTSQYLCASGQSGDNEQFFGPGTRLTVL.

This clone was observed a single time. V is TRBV27 and J is TRBJ2-3, with TRBD2 matching over 15 bases. The CDR3 has 13 residues. From germline, CDR1 is MNHEY and CDR2 SMNVEV (reference sequence). With 11 bases clipped from V and 5 bases from J, the junction kept 2 bases outside the gene matches. The CDR3 sequence is CASGLAGGDTQYF. The CDR3 DNA reads as TGTGCCTCGGGACTAGCGGGAGGAGATACGCAGTATTTT.